This T cell receptor beta chain was recorded in a study of blood T cell repertoires in COVID-19. Study context: The origin of the acute and convalescent COVID-19 samples was the United States, Italy and Spain. Sample material is recorded as cDNA or gDNA derived from T cells, B-cell-depleted T cells, or PBMCs.

Methods used by the authors: Counts of nucleated cells, estimated from reference gene primer amplification, were obtained. Profiling relied on immunoSEQ multiplex PCR, and the TCRdb table lists in-frame clones only, not all of them. V and J calls and clone size follow that table, whereas D and trimming were derived from the DNA. This repertoire shows about 140,000 clones, just over 85% found once; its top ten account for roughly 8.7%. Between the trimmed V and J ends, which lost 0 bases and 0 bases, there was a span of 11 bases. The CDR3 runs to 16 residues. V is TRBV23-1 and J is TRBJ2-5; maybe TRBD2 (5 bases). TRBV23-1 is an open reading frame whose function is uncertain. The sample consisted of peripheral blood. The sequence derives from a woman in her sixties or seventies with acute or convalescent COVID-19. CDR3 sequence: CASSQSAGRYQETQYF. CDR3 DNA sequence: TGCGCCAGCAGTCAATCGGCGGGCAGGTACCAAGAGACCCAGTACTTC.